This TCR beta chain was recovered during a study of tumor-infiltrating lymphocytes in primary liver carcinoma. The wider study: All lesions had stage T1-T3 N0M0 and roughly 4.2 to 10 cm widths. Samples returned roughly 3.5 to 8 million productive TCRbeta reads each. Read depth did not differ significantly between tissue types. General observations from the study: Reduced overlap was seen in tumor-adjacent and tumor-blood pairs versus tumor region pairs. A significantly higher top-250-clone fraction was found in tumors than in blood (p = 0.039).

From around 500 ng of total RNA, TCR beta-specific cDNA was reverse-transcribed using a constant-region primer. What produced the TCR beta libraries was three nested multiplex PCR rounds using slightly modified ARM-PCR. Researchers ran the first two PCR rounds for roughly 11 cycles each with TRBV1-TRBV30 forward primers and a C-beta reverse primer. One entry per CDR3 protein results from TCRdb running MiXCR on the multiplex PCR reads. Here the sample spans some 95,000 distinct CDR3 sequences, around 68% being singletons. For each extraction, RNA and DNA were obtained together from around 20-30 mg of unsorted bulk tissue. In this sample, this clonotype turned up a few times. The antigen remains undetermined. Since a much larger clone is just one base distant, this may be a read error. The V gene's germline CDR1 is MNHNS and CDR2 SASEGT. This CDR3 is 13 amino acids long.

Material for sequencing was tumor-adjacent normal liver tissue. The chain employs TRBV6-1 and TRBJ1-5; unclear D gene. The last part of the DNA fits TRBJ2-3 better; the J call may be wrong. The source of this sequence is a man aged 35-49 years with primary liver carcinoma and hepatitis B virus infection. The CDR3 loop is CASSESYGQPQYF. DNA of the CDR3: TGTGCCAGCAGTGAATCCTACGGTCAGCCCCAGTATTTT.